These 27 T cell receptor beta chains were sequenced from one sample in a study of cytomegalovirus exposure and HLA in healthy donors. Generated by immunoSEQ multiplex PCR, the TCRdb table keeps only in-frame clones and is missing some. The data hold about 79,000 clones, with roughly 93% observed a single time. The sequencing input was PBMCs. These receptors came from a young woman in good health and CMV-seronegative.

This chain links TRBV11-2 with TRBJ2-1, with 8 bases fitting TRBD2. The CDR3 totals 18 residues. Germline CDR1 is SGHAT and CDR2 is FQNNGV. V shed 1 base and J 4 bases; nucleotides not matched to a gene: 12. The CDR3 DNA is TGTGCCAGCAGCTTAGTGACGGGAGGGTCCCTAGTGTACAATGAGCAGTTCTTC. Translation: CASSLVTGGSLVYNEQFF.

The chain recombines TRBV18 with TRBJ1-1; D unresolved. The CDR3 is made up of 14 amino acids. Trimming left V 3 bases short and J 10 bases short, with 18 bases between. Germline V gene data show CDR1 as KGHSH and CDR2 as LQKENI. The CDR3, as DNA: TGTGCCAGCTCACCTCCAGGAGCTCGGAGGACAGCTTTCTTT. Translated: CASSPPGARRTAFF.

This rearrangement joins TRBV7-2 to TRBJ2-2; 13 nucleotides line up with TRBD2. The CDR3 loop spans 18 amino acids. Germline CDR1 and CDR2: SGHTA and FQGNSA. After removal of 1 base from V and 1 base from J, the junction contained 3 bases not matched to a gene. The CDR3 sequence: CASSLVGLAGVNTGELFF. CDR3 sequence (DNA): TGTGCCAGCAGCTTAGTAGGACTAGCGGGGGTGAACACCGGGGAGCTGTTTTTT.

This clone occurred a few times. This same CDR3 is encoded by further DNA sequences in the sample. V is TRBV27 and J is TRBJ1-5; D is uncertain. This CDR3 has 13 amino acids. Per germline, CDR1 MNHEY and CDR2 SMNVEV (reference sequence). V lost 3 bases, J lost 2 bases, and 5 bases lay in between. This CDR3 is CASSLRGNQPQHF. CDR3 DNA: TGTGCCAGCAGTTTGAGGGGCAATCAGCCCCAGCATTTT.

The chain is built from TRBV19 and TRBJ1-5; 9 nucleotides agree with TRBD1. V was clipped by 6 bases and J by 3 bases; unmatched bases: 6. This CDR3 comprises 15 residues. Germline lookup yields CDR1 LNHDA and CDR2 SQIVND (reference sequence). The CDR3 DNA follows: TGTGCCAGTAGCCGGACAGGGGACGCCAATCAGCCCCAGCATTTT. Amino acids: CASSRTGDANQPQHF.

Of note for this clone: The conserved final phenylalanine or tryptophan is absent from the CDR3, which likely points to a read error. The chain joins TRBV18 to TRBJ1-1, with 8 bases aligning to TRBD1. The CDR3 totals 14 residues. With V trimmed by 5 bases and J by 5 bases, 7 bases remained unmatched. The germline CDR1 and CDR2 sequences are KGHSH and LQKENI. CDR3 coding DNA: TGTGCCAGCTCATCCGGGACAGGTCAGACTGAAGCTTTCCTT. It codes for CASSSGTGQTEAFL.

V is TRBV15 and J is TRBJ2-5, with D tentatively TRBD1 (5 bases). This CDR3 region has 17 residues. Germline V gene sequence: CDR1 LNHNV, CDR2 YYDKDF (reference sequence). The V end lost 0 bases, the J end lost 4 bases, and 18 bases lay between the germline ends. The CDR3 sequence: CATSRDGKGRPGETQYF. CDR3 coding DNA: TGTGCCACCAGCAGAGATGGGAAGGGGCGCCCCGGAGAGACCCAGTACTTC.

The V and J genes are TRBV7-3 and TRBJ1-2; a possible D gene is TRBD1 (6 bases). There are 12 residues in the CDR3. The V end lost 5 bases, the J end lost 8 bases, and 12 bases lay between the germline ends. Per the germline V gene, CDR1 is SGHTA and CDR2 is FQGTGA. This CDR3 reads CASSARQDGYTF. CDR3 coding DNA: TGTGCCAGCAGCGCAAGACAGGACGGCTACACCTTC.

The chain couples TRBV5-1 to TRBJ2-6; tentative D call: TRBD2 (5 bases). The CDR3 sequence is 15 residues long. Trimming left V 1 base short and J 1 base short, with 6 bases between. CDR1 and CDR2 from the germline V gene are SGHRS and YFSETQ. The CDR3 region is CASSLRGSGANVLTF. The CDR3 coding sequence is TGCGCCAGCAGCTTGCGAGGGTCTGGGGCCAACGTCCTGACTTTC.

The chain couples TRBV4-2 to TRBJ1-1; D gene ambiguous. The germline CDR1 and CDR2 sequences are LGHNA and YNFKEQ. V was pared by 0 bases and J by 6 bases, with 20 bases between. There are 17 residues in the CDR3. The CDR3 loop is CASSQEWSPLLSPEAFF. CDR3 nucleotides: TGTGCCAGCAGCCAAGAATGGTCCCCCCTCCTTAGTCCTGAAGCTTTCTTT.

The chain combines TRBV28 with TRBJ1-4; a weak D match, TRBD1 (5 bases). V was cut by 6 bases and J by 7 bases, with 18 bases left in between. This CDR3 is built from 15 residues. CDR1 MDHEN and CDR2 SYDVKM come from the germline V gene. The CDR3 loop reads CASRGRRGGGEKLFF. The CDR3 DNA follows: TGTGCCAGCAGGGGGAGGAGGGGCGGAGGTGAAAAACTGTTTTTT.

The gene calls are TRBV6-1 and TRBJ1-5; possible D gene TRBD1, 5 bases. The germline V gene encodes CDR1 MNHNS and CDR2 SASEGT. The V end lost 6 bases, the J end lost 3 bases, and 12 bases lay between the germline ends. This CDR3 is built from 14 residues. The CDR3 nucleotides read TGTGCCAGCAGACGACAGACTGACAATCAGCCCCAGCATTTT. Its translation: CASRRQTDNQPQHF.

The chain employs TRBV19 and TRBJ1-5, with TRBD1 matching 8 bases. From germline, CDR1 is LNHDA and CDR2 SQIVND (reference sequence). There are 15 residues in the CDR3. V lost 5 bases and J lost 3; bases outside the gene matches: 6. The CDR3 nucleotides are TGTGCCAGTAGTCTGCAGGGGGCGAACAATCAGCCCCAGCATTTT. It specifies CASSLQGANNQPQHF.

The chain links TRBV9 to TRBJ2-1, with D perhaps matching TRBD2 (5 bases). Germline CDR1 SGDLS, CDR2 YYNGEE. The CDR3 is 15 amino acids. Trimming took 4 bases from V and 2 from J, leaving 13 bases between them. This CDR3 is CASSKTSGTYNEQFF. For the CDR3, the DNA is TGTGCCAGCAGCAAAACATCGGGGACCTACAATGAGCAGTTCTTC. The variable domain in full, with the rest retrieved from reference TRBV9 and TRBJ2-1, is DSGVTQTPKHLITATGQRVTLRCSPRSGDLSVYWYQQSLDQGLQFLIQYYNGEERAKGNILERFSAQQFPDLHSELNLSSLELGDSALYFCASSKTSGTYNEQFFGPGTRLTVL.

The J gene is TRBJ2-7, the V gene TRBV7-6, with 12 positions matching TRBD2. Trimming took 1 base from V and 2 from J; bases not matched to a gene: 3. This CDR3 is 16 amino acids long. CDR1 and CDR2 (germline): SGHVS, FNYEAQ. In nucleotides, the CDR3 is TGTGCCAGCAGCTTAGAACTAGCGGGGGGTGCCTACGAGCAGTACTTC. Translated: CASSLELAGGAYEQYF.

Only a few counts were recorded for this clone. J is TRBJ1-6 and V is TRBV5-1; no definite D call. CDR3 size: 12 residues. Trimming left V 0 bases short and J 12 bases short, with 7 bases between. Germline CDR1 reads SGHRS; CDR2 reads YFSETQ. CDR3 in amino acids: CASSLESLPLHF. As DNA, the CDR3 is TGCGCCAGCAGCTTGGAATCTTTACCCCTCCACTTT.

The rearrangement uses TRBV7-2 and TRBJ1-2, with 7 bases matching TRBD1. The CDR3 totals 14 residues. V was pared by 4 bases and J by 4 bases, with 6 bases of the junction left unmatched. In germline, CDR1 is SGHTA, CDR2 FQGNSA. The CDR3 coding sequence is TGTGCCAGCAGCTATCCTGGGACAGCCTATGGCTACACCTTC. This codes for CASSYPGTAYGYTF.

Concerning this clone itself: At one boundary the junction diverges from the germline segment, which might be a read error. This CDR3 is CASSSLPGYNSPLHF. In nucleotides, the CDR3 is TGTGCCAGCAGCTCTCTACCGGGGTATAACTCACCCCTCCACTTT. The rearrangement joins TRBV6-5 to TRBJ1-6; no firm D call. The germline V gene encodes CDR1 MNHEY and CDR2 SVGAGI. The CDR3 loop spans 15 amino acids.

V gene TRBV11-2 combines with J gene TRBJ2-2; D might be TRBD2 (6 bases). The CDR3 loop spans 14 amino acids. Germline CDR1 reads SGHAT; CDR2 reads FQNNGV. Trimming removed 4 bases at V and 6 bases at J, with 12 bases between. CDR3 bases: TGTGCCAGCAGCTCTCCTAGCGTCCCCGGGGAGCTGTTTTTT. It encodes CASSSPSVPGELFF. Full variable domain (missing parts from reference TRBV11-2 and TRBJ2-2): EAGVAQSPRYKIIEKRQSVAFWCNPISGHATLYWYQQILGQGPKLLIQFQNNGVVDDSQLPKDRFSAERLKGVDSTLKIQPAKLEDSAVYLCASSSPSVPGELFFGEGSRLTVL.

This chain uses TRBV5-1 with TRBJ2-7; no reliable D call. Trimming shortened V by 0 bases and J by 8 bases, and 18 bases separated the two germline ends. Germline V gene lookup returns CDR1 SGHRS and CDR2 YFSETQ. The CDR3 has 15 residues. CDR3 sequence (DNA): TGCGCCAGCAGCTTGGCCCCAGACTGGTCTACGAAGCAGTACTTC. It specifies CASSLAPDWSTKQYF.

J is TRBJ2-5 and V is TRBV2; D uncertain. V was trimmed by 8 bases and J by 4 bases, leaving 8 bases between them. This CDR3 is 11 amino acids long. Germline-derived CDR1 and CDR2 are SNHLY and FYNNEI. CDR3 in amino acids: CASLDPETQYF. The CDR3, as DNA: TGTGCCAGCCTAGATCCAGAGACCCAGTACTTC.

The gene calls are TRBV2 and TRBJ2-1; TRBD1 matches 9 bases. The CDR3 is 15 amino acids. Germline V gene sequence: CDR1 SNHLY, CDR2 FYNNEI. The V gene end was trimmed by 8 bases and the J gene end by 9 bases; junction bases not matched to a gene: 14. The CDR3 region is CASSYGGQGGGEQFF. The CDR3 region has the DNA TGTGCCAGCTCTTATGGGGGACAGGGCGGAGGTGAGCAGTTCTTC. Full variable domain (outside the CDR3, taken from reference TRBV2 and TRBJ2-1): EPEVTQTPSHQVTQMGQEVILRCVPISNHLYFYWYRQILGQKVEFLVSFYNNEISEKSEIFDDQFSVERPDGSNFTLKIRSTKLEDSAMYFCASSYGGQGGGEQFFGPGTRLTVL.

This clone was observed a single time. The chain recombines TRBV5-1 with TRBJ1-4; 8 nucleotides agree with TRBD1. This CDR3 comprises 18 residues. The germline CDR1 and CDR2 sequences are SGHRS and YFSETQ. Trimming cost V 2 bases and J 3 bases; bases outside gene matches: 12. CDR3 in DNA: TGCGCCAGCAGCTTTGGACAGGGTCGGATGCAATCTAATGAAAAACTGTTTTTT. Protein product: CASSFGQGRMQSNEKLFF.

This clone was counted a single time. The CDR3 region is CASTKETGINQPQHF. The CDR3, as DNA: TGTGCCAGTACCAAAGAGACAGGGATAAATCAGCCCCAGCATTTT. The rearrangement links TRBV19 to TRBJ1-5; 7 nucleotides match TRBD1. The CDR3 length is 15 residues. Unmatched junction bases numbered 10, after V lost 7 bases and J lost 4 bases. CDR1 is LNHDA, CDR2 SQIVND, per germline (reference sequence). Drawing the rest from reference TRBV19 and TRBJ1-5, the complete variable domain is DGGITQSPKYLFRKEGQNVTLSCEQNLNHDAMYWYRQDPGQGLRLIYYSQIVNDFQKGDIAEGYSVSREKKESFPLTVTSAQKNPTAFYLCASTKETGINQPQHFGDGTRLSIL.

The chain links TRBV28 to TRBJ2-4, with TRBD2 as a possible D gene (5 bases). V lost 4 bases and J 6 bases, leaving 16 bases between the germline ends. Looked up from germline, CDR1 is MDHEN and CDR2 is SYDVKM. The CDR3 runs 15 residues. The chain's CDR3 is CASSSNLVGGNIQYF. CDR3 nucleotide sequence: TGTGCCAGCAGTTCTAATTTAGTAGGAGGAAACATTCAGTACTTC.

The rearrangement uses TRBV19 and TRBJ1-1, with 7 bases that match TRBD1. Germline CDR1 reads LNHDA; CDR2 reads SQIVND (reference sequence). The J segment lost 11 bases and the V segment lost 8 bases, leaving 5 bases of the junction unmatched. This CDR3 region has 10 residues. CDR3 bases: TGTGCCAGTGGACAGGAGGTGGCTTTCTTT. It is translated as CASGQEVAFF.

This clone showed up just once. The chain has TRBV6-6 and TRBJ2-7; 8 positions match TRBD2. The CDR3 is 15 residues long. Looked up from germline, CDR1 is MNHNY and CDR2 is SVGAGI (reference sequence). Trimming cost V 6 bases and J 5 bases; bases outside gene matches: 12. Here the CDR3 reads CASSRGGARDHEQYF. The DNA for the CDR3 is TGTGCCAGCAGCCGGGGGGGGGCCAGGGATCACGAGCAGTACTTC.